This T cell receptor beta chain was recovered during a study of shared clonotypes between healthy human individuals (dated by TCRdb to 2018 to 2020). For the study in its entirety: A couple of women and a few men aged 18 to 49 years were included in the cohort. For each donor, CD4 naive and CD4 memory were each run on three plates, CD8 naive on two plates, and CD8 memory on one plate. Blood TCR repertoires of 5 or 6 healthy adults were deeply sequenced to estimate repertoire size and the extent of clonotype sharing between individuals. Different laboratories and diverse techniques were used to prepare libraries and sequence TCR repertoires, to increase sequencing depth and limit assay-specific biases. Between about 0.85 and 9.5 billion PBMCs per donor were obtained by leukapheresis. Overall results and qualifications from the work: Pairwise subsampling indicated that sequencing depth was expected to affect the degree of clonotype sharing among donors. Sampling was restricted to blood, and TCR repertoires in tissues likely differ from the TCR repertoires found in blood. When a handful of donors were compared, the shared fraction of clonotypes was around 5% for naive CD4, more than 3% for naive CD8, roughly 2.5% for memory CD4, and under 0.5% for memory CD8. Larger estimated clonotype richness was generally found for naive subsets than for memory subsets. Compared with non-shared clonotypes, clonotypes shared by all four sorted-subset donors had higher generation probabilities. Rarefaction of sorted-subset datasets indicated incomplete sequencing despite the large sequencing depth. The genetic and exposure-history diversity represented was limited by the small number of donors.

Using the deep immunoSEQ assay, TCR CDR3 regions were amplified from genomic DNA by multiplex PCR. Genomic DNA extracted from each cell subset was distributed evenly over all wells of several immunoSEQ 96-well plates, and each plate served as one replicate. For sorted subsets, each replicate PCR was loaded with 200 ng genomic DNA, equivalent to about 30,000 T cell genomes. The purified libraries were quantified using a Qubit 3.0 fluorometer, sized with a Bioanalyzer 2100, and then quantified again using the KAPA Library Quantification kit. Every immunoSEQ 96-well plate was sequenced on a dedicated single-read 150-cycle Illumina NextSeq 550 flow cell. Processing in the source paper ran as follows. Because the immunoSEQ output included only junctional sequences and no quality scores, the filtering could not be the same as the filtering used for full-length reads. Sequences were annotated with PyIR, a Python wrapper for IgBLAST v1.9, using IMGT germline references to assign V/J genes and CDR3. Reads were filtered out if the reads had weak V/J assignments (E-value above 1e-6), no CDR3, stop codons, out-of-frame junctions, or ambiguous translated residues. V3J clonotypes were defined as sequences sharing an identical inferred V gene, J gene, and CDR3 amino acid sequence. Percentage overlap between repertoires was calculated by dividing the number of shared unique clonotypes by the size of the smaller repertoire. Richness of each repertoire was evaluated using RTK rarefaction, the Chao1 estimator, and Recon v2.1 estimates of unobserved clonotypes. Generation probabilities for all TCRbeta clonotypes obtained by the gDNA method from a handful of donors were computed using OLGA. TCRdb took this table from immuneACCESS and kept in-frame rearrangements with V and J called. Such tables lack part of the clones; where checked against another copy, unresolved V genes explain under half of the gap, and the rest is unexplained. V, J and clone size derive from that table, while D and trimming were established from the DNA sequence. The sample profile shows approximately 2.5 million clones; more than 90% of them were found once. Clones ranked in the top ten supply about 0.13% of the sample.

Details on this clone: Its antigen specificity is not known. Base qualities are missing; no much larger clone stands one base away.

Donors were healthy HIV-negative adults with no recently reported acute infections or vaccinations. Every donor was a Caucasian adult residing in Nashville, Tennessee, USA. Magnetic negative selection was used to enrich CD4+ T cells, after which naive cells were positively selected on CD45RA and the negative fraction became the memory subset. Blood was obtained by leukapheresis, after which PBMCs were separated by Ficoll-Histopaque density gradient centrifugation and cryopreserved in liquid nitrogen vapor phase. Analytical flow cytometry was used to check the purity and quantity of each magnetically sorted T cell population. Each sorted fraction had its genomic DNA isolated and then quantified by UV absorbance on a Nanodrop 2000c. The receptor was derived from a man aged 18 to 30 in good health. Source material: naive CD4+ T cells sorted from blood. This specimen's cell subset or site label, interpreted: CD45RA+ positively selected.

CDR3 protein: CASSPTSNSVNEQFF. The DNA sequence is as follows: TGTGCCAGCAGCCCGACTAGCAACTCGGTCAATGAGCAGTTCTTC. The sequence joins TRBV5-4 to TRBJ2-1, with 7 bases aligning to TRBD2. V has 4 bases trimmed and J has 6 bases trimmed; junction bases matching no gene number 10. According to the germline V gene (reference sequence), CDR1 reads SGHNT and CDR2 reads YYREEE. Inclusive of the bounding cysteine and phenylalanine, the CDR3 is 15 residues long. Just the 45-base CDR3 DNA is kept, in frame starting at base 1.